This TCR beta chain appears in the sequencing data of a study of blood T cell repertoires in COVID-19 (TCRdb year 2020). Describing the broader study: The collaborator samples originated in the United States, Italy and Spain and spanned the acute and convalescent phases of COVID-19. The samples were drawn from the first 160 participants of the ongoing ImmuneRACE study and from 1,200 or so subjects provided by 6 global collaborators. The material from the prospective study consisted of cDNA or gDNA derived from T cells, B-cell-depleted T cells, or PBMCs. Where available, HLA class I and class II types were obtained from metadata supplied by the sample provider rather than from assay-based typing. Sample metadata almost always included a de-identified subject ID, COVID-19 status, age in years and sex. The dataset comprised deeply sampled blood TCRbeta repertoires from subjects exposed to, actively infected with, or recovered from COVID-19. The repertoires were made available in a free public database intended to serve as a resource for research on the immune response to SARS-CoV-2.

TCRbeta CDR3 regions were amplified from genomic DNA by means of the immunoSEQ Assay, a bias-controlled multiplex PCR. Turning to the authors' computational methods: The number of nucleated cells in each sample was estimated from the amplification of reference gene primers within the assay. Sequence reads were collapsed and filtered to measure the absolute abundance of every unique TCRbeta CDR3 rearrangement. For each sample, productive Simpson clonality was calculated as the square root of Simpson's diversity index over productive rearrangements. Entries here come from immuneACCESS through TCRdb and include only in-frame sequences with V and J called. Some clones fail to appear in such tables; in the studies checked, an unresolved V gene covers under half of the shortfall, and the cause of the remainder is unknown. V, J and clone size reflect that table, while D and trimming were determined from the DNA. Recorded for this sample are approximately 70,000 clones; about 91% of them occurred a single time. The top ten constitute 5% to 8% of the sample.

Comment on this clone: Its binding antigen is unknown. Base qualities are not recorded, but no much larger clone differs from it by a single base.

Collaborating institutions collected whole blood in K2EDTA tubes following their own protocols. For TCRbeta analysis, collaborator samples were shipped as frozen whole blood, as isolated PBMCs, or as DNA extracted from either sample type. The germline V gene (reference sequence) gives CDR1 as LGHDT and CDR2 as YNNKEL. V is cut back by 4 bases and J by 6 bases, with 10 bases in the junction unmatched. The cysteine opens and the phenylalanine closes a CDR3 of 15 amino acids. Only the CDR3 DNA is retained, 45 bases long and in frame from the first base. Overall study results and their limits: Clinical and demographic metadata were provided uncurated, with the amount varying by source and participant.

Sequencing was performed on peripheral blood. This receptor chain uses TRBV3-1 (or the pseudogene TRBV3-2) and TRBJ1-2, with TRBD1 matching 8 junction bases. The TCR originated in a woman in her forties or fifties with acute or convalescent COVID-19. The nucleotide sequence reads TGTGCCAGCAGCCGATCAGGGGGCGCGTGGCATGGCTACACCTTC. This yields the protein CASSRSGGAWHGYTF.